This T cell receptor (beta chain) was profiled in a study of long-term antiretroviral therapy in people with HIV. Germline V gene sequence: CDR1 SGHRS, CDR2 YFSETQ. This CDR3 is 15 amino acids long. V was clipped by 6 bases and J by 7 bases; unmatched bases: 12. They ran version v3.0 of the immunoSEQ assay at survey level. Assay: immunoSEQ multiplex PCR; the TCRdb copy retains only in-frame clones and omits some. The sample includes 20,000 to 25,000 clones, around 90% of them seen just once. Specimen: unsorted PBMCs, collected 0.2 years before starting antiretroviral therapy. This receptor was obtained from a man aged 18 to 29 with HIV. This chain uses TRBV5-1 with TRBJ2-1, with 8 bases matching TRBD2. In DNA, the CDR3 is TGCGCCAGCACCTTAATGGCGGGAGGTCTGAATGAGCAGTTCTTC. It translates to CASTLMAGGLNEQFF.